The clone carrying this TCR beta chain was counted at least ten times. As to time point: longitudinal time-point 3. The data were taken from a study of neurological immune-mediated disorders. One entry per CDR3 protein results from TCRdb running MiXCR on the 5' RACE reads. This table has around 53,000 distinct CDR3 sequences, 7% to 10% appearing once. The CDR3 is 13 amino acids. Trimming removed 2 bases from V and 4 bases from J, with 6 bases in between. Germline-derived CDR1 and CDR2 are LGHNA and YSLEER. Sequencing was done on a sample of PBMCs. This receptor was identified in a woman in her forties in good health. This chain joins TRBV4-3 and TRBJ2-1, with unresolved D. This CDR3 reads CASSQTFYNEQFF. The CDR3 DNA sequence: TGCGCCAGCAGCCAAACGTTTTACAATGAGCAGTTCTTC.